Listed below are T cell receptor beta chains from one sample, sequenced in a study of CD8+ T cells in alopecia areata. Only in-frame clones appear in the TCRdb table, and some are missing; sequencing was by immunoSEQ multiplex PCR. The sample consists of about 190,000 clones, 60% of them appearing once. The sample here was CD4+ T cells sorted from blood, taken at week 24, from a patient treated with tofacitinib. These receptors were taken from a human donor with alopecia areata. Both conserved end residues are part of each CDR3. D genes are given only for firm matches. Clone size is stated in some rows and not others, as once, few, many or a class when expanded.

clone_size j_call v_call d_call cdr3_aa cdr3_nt
few TRBJ1-1 TRBV4-3 - CASRLGVEGTEAFF TGCGCCAGCAGGCTGGGGGTTGAGGGCACTGAAGCTTTCTTT
few TRBJ2-7 TRBV29-1 - CSAGRPDEQYF TGCAGCGCCGGCCGGCCAGACGAGCAGTACTTC
- TRBJ1-6 TRBV9 TRBD1 CASSDRGQNSPLHF TGTGCCAGCAGCGACAGGGGGCAAAATTCACCCCTCCACTTT
- TRBJ1-2 TRBV2 TRBD1 CARKDRGLIYGYTF TGTGCCCGAAAGGACAGGGGCCTGATCTATGGCTACACCTTC
- TRBJ2-7 TRBV11-2 TRBD2 CASSSGLAGVNEQYF TGTGCCAGCAGCTCGGGACTAGCGGGGGTCAACGAGCAGTACTTC
- TRBJ2-6 TRBV6-5 - CASSTDSGANVLTF TGTGCCAGCAGTACAGACTCTGGGGCCAACGTCCTGACTTTC
- TRBJ2-2 TRBV4-3 - CASSQDGRTGELFF TGCGCCAGCAGCCAAGATGGGAGGACCGGGGAGCTGTTTTTT
- TRBJ2-7 TRBV5-1 - CASSPEGQVVSYEQYF TGCGCCAGCAGCCCAGAGGGTCAAGTAGTATCCTACGAGCAGTACTTC
- TRBJ1-1 TRBV30 - CAWSSQGNTEAFF TGTGCCTGGAGTTCACAGGGTAACACTGAAGCTTTCTTT
- TRBJ2-6 TRBV30 - CAWSHTGSGANVLTF TGTGCCTGGAGTCATACCGGCTCTGGGGCCAACGTCCTGACTTTC
- TRBJ2-7 TRBV5-6 TRBD1 CASSSPDRVHEQYF TGTGCCAGCAGCTCGCCTGACAGGGTCCACGAGCAGTACTTC
- TRBJ2-2 TRBV5-6 - CASSLVGRSGGELFF TGTGCCAGCAGCTTGGTTGGACGTTCGGGCGGGGAGCTGTTTTTT
- TRBJ2-7 TRBV5-1 TRBD1 CASSSTGISYEQYF TGCGCCAGCAGCTCGACAGGGATCTCCTACGAGCAGTACTTC
few TRBJ2-1 TRBV7-6 - CASSLATATSGEQFF TGTGCCAGCAGCTTAGCCACGGCGACCAGCGGTGAGCAGTTCTTC
- TRBJ2-7 TRBV5-1 TRBD1 CASSLPGQPANNEQYF TGCGCCAGCAGCTTACCGGGACAGCCGGCCAACAACGAGCAGTACTTC
- TRBJ2-2 TRBV9 TRBD1 CASSVVGTVNGELFF TGTGCCAGCAGCGTAGTGGGGACAGTGAACGGGGAGCTGTTTTTT
- TRBJ2-5 TRBV29-1 - CSGRQVLGETQYF TGCAGCGGGCGACAAGTTCTTGGAGAGACCCAGTACTTC
- TRBJ1-5 TRBV5-6 TRBD1 CASSLRDRGLIQPQHF TGTGCCAGCAGCCTACGGGACAGGGGTCTGATTCAGCCCCAGCATTTT
- TRBJ1-1 TRBV5-1 - CASSLVGDTEAFF TGCGCCAGCAGCTTGGTGGGGGACACTGAAGCTTTCTTT
- TRBJ2-1 TRBV27 - CASTDRKGDNEQFF TGTGCCAGCACGGATCGCAAGGGGGACAATGAGCAGTTCTTC
- TRBJ2-3 TRBV29-1 - CSVERSAGAGFTDTQYF TGCAGCGTTGAGAGGTCGGCGGGGGCCGGATTCACAGATACGCAGTATTTT
few TRBJ2-3 TRBV29-1 TRBD2 CSVHASGGTDTQYF TGCAGCGTTCATGCTAGCGGGGGAACAGATACGCAGTATTTT
- TRBJ1-1 TRBV4-1 - CASSDEIRGNTEAFF TGCGCCAGCAGCGACGAAATCAGGGGGAACACTGAAGCTTTCTTT
few TRBJ1-1 TRBV2 TRBD1 CASRPTGYEAFF TGTGCCAGCAGGCCGACAGGGTATGAAGCTTTCTTT
- TRBJ2-7 TRBV6-5 - CASSSGTPTYEQYF TGTGCCAGCAGTTCCGGGACACCAACCTACGAGCAGTACTTC
- TRBJ2-3 TRBV29-1 - CSVEKGTDTQYF TGCAGCGTTGAAAAGGGTACGGATACGCAGTATTTT
- TRBJ1-5 TRBV6-1 - CASSEFLGRNQPQHF TGTGCCAGCAGTGAATTTTTGGGTCGCAATCAGCCCCAGCATTTT
few TRBJ2-7 TRBV29-1 - CSALTAILHGEQYF TGCAGCGCTCTGACCGCGATCTTACACGGCGAGCAGTACTTC
- TRBJ1-1 TRBV11-2 - CASSPRQNMNTEAFF TGTGCCAGCAGCCCAAGACAGAACATGAACACTGAAGCTTTCTTT
- TRBJ2-3 TRBV9 TRBD1 CASSVLDRWEDTQYF TGTGCCAGCAGCGTTCTGGACAGGTGGGAGGATACGCAGTATTTT
- TRBJ1-6 TRBV30 - CAGTDSSYNSPLHF TGTGCCGGGACGGACAGCTCCTATAATTCACCCCTCCACTTT
- TRBJ1-1 TRBV10-3 - CAITEGVGEAFF TGTGCCATCACCGAGGGAGTTGGCGAAGCTTTCTTT
- TRBJ2-5 TRBV30 - CAWSVQRQETQYF TGTGCCTGGAGTGTTCAGCGACAAGAGACCCAGTACTTC
- TRBJ1-1 TRBV30 - CAWKAGAAFF TGTGCCTGGAAGGCAGGGGCAGCTTTCTTT
few TRBJ2-3 TRBV29-1 - CSVVAGARTDTQYF TGCAGCGTTGTGGCAGGGGCCCGCACAGATACGCAGTATTTT
- TRBJ1-2 TRBV30 - CAWNRGYGYTF TGTGCCTGGAATCGGGGCTATGGCTACACCTTC
many TRBJ2-3 TRBV5-4 - CASSLQIEDTQYF TGTGCCAGCAGCTTGCAGATTGAAGATACGCAGTATTTT
- TRBJ1-1 TRBV29-1 - CSANRRDTEAFF TGCAGCGCCAATCGTAGGGACACTGAAGCTTTCTTT
once TRBJ2-6 TRBV7-9 TRBD2 CASSLSRGSSGANVLTF TGTGCCAGCAGCTTATCGCGGGGGAGCTCTGGGGCCAACGTCCTGACTTTC
- TRBJ1-1 TRBV11-3 - CASGGATSNTEAFF TGTGCCAGCGGGGGCGCAACCTCAAACACTGAAGCTTTCTTT
- TRBJ1-2 TRBV4-1 TRBD1 CASSHSTGGSTF TGCGCCAGCAGCCACAGTACAGGGGGCTCAACCTTC
few TRBJ2-7 TRBV30 TRBD2 CAWSEWGRGKSYEQYF TGTGCCTGGAGTGAATGGGGGAGGGGTAAGAGCTACGAGCAGTACTTC
- TRBJ2-6 TRBV14 - CASSQTSLSGANVLTF TGTGCCAGCAGCCAAACATCGCTCTCTGGGGCCAACGTCCTGACTTTC
- TRBJ1-5 TRBV7-9 TRBD1 CASSPTDRGNQPQHF TGTGCCAGCAGCCCCACAGACAGGGGGAATCAGCCCCAGCATTTT
- TRBJ1-5 TRBV9 - CASSPGSNQPQHF TGTGCCAGCAGCCCGGGCTCGAATCAGCCCCAGCATTTT
- TRBJ2-2 TRBV29-1 - CSGLQGTGELFF TGCAGCGGCCTGCAGGGTACCGGGGAGCTGTTTTTT
- TRBJ2-5 TRBV15 - CATSRVQETQYF TGTGCCACCAGCAGAGTCCAAGAGACCCAGTACTTC
- TRBJ1-5 TRBV4-3 - CASSQAGVQPQHF TGCGCCAGCAGCCAAGCCGGAGTTCAGCCCCAGCATTTT
- TRBJ1-6 TRBV7-2 - CASSLGTSSPLHF TGTGCCAGCAGCTTAGGAACGAGTTCACCCCTCCACTTT
medium-sized TRBJ1-2 TRBV14 - CASSQSGRGGYTF TGTGCCAGCAGCCAGAGTGGCAGGGGAGGCTACACCTTC
- TRBJ2-7 TRBV29-1 - CSVEDARGGEQYF TGCAGCGTTGAAGACGCCAGGGGGGGTGAGCAGTACTTC